The entry below gives a single T cell receptor (beta chain) sequence along with its context. The data are from a study of shared clonotypes between healthy human individuals. The method was immunoSEQ multiplex PCR; TCRdb's version includes in-frame clones alone and lacks a portion of them. The data show over a million clones, around 97% seen once. Germline V gene sequence: CDR1 MNHEY, CDR2 SMNVEV (reference sequence). With 7 bases removed from V and 1 base from J, the gap between germline ends came to 23 bases. The CDR3 is 18 amino acids. This TCR was recovered from a man aged 25 to 45 in good health. J is TRBJ2-1 and V is TRBV27; weak D call: TRBD1 (6 bases). What was sequenced was naive CD4+ T cells sorted from blood. Stated subset: CD45RA+ positively selected. CDR3 amino acids: CASKGNRVVAGSYNEQFF. The CDR3 DNA reads TGTGCCAGCAAAGGGAACAGGGTAGTAGCAGGGTCCTACAATGAGCAGTTCTTC.